This T cell receptor (beta chain) came from a study of shared clonotypes between healthy human individuals. Points from the study as a whole: Researchers sampled only blood; tissue repertoires likely differ.

CD45RO-negative, CCR7-selected cells formed the naive CD8 fraction, which excluded terminally differentiated effector memory CD45RA+ cells. CDR1 and CDR2 (germline): SGDLS, YYNGEE. This CDR3 has 16 residues. V was pared by 0 bases and J by 6 bases, with 10 bases of the junction left unmatched. With regard to this clone: The antigen is not known.

TCRdb's table, derived via immunoSEQ multiplex PCR, lists solely in-frame clones and lacks some. The data contain some 800,000 clones, more than 85% of them singletons. The receptor's source is a man in his thirties or forties in good health. Sample: naive CD8+ T cells sorted from blood. The chain links TRBV9 to TRBJ2-7; 9 positions agree with TRBD2. The CDR3 DNA sequence: TGTGCCAGCAGCGTAGGGATCGGCGGGAGGGCCGGCGAGCAGTACTTC. It encodes CASSVGIGGRAGEQYF.